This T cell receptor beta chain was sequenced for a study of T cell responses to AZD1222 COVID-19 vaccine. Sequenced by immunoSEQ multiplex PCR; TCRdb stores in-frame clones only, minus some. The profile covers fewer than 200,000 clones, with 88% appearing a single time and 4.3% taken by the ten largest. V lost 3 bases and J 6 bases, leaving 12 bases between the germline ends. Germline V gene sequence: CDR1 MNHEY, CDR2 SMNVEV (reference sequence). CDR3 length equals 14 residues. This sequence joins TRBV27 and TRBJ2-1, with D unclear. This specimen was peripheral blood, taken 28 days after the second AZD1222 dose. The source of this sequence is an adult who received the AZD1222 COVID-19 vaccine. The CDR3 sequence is CASSFSGAVNEQFF. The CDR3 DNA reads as TGTGCCAGCAGTTTTTCAGGCGCGGTCAATGAGCAGTTCTTC.